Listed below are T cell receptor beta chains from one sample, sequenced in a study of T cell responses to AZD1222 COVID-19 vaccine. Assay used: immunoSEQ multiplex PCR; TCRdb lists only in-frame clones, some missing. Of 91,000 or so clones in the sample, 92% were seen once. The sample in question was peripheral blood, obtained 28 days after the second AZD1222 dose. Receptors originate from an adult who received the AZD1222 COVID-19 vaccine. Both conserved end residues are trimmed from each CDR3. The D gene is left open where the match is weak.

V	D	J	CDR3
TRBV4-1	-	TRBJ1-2	ASSQVGGPGYGYT
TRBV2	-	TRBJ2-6	ASSFLAGANVLT
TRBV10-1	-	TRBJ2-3	ASSEAGTDTQY
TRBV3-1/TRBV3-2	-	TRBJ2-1	ASSLTPRPYNEQF
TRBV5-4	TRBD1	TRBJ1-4	ASRSQGDEKLF
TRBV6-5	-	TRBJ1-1	ATAGTMNTEAF
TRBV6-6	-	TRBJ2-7	ASSYSTAFLQQY
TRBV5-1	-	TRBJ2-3	ASSLDAGTDTQY
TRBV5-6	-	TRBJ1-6	ASSLDRAGGSPLH
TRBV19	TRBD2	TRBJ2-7	ASSLSGTSASYEQY
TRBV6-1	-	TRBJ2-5	ASREDRSQETQY
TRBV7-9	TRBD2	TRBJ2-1	ASSSLAGGPNEQF
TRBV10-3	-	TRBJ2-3	AISGGLNTDTQY
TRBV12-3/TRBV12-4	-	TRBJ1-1	ASSFLNTEAF
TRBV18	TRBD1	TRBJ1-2	ASSPPSGGVYGYT
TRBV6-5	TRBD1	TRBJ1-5	ASRGQGSNQPQH
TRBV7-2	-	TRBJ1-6	ASSLAAGVQNSPLH
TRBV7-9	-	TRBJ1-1	ASSTGQGPHTEAF
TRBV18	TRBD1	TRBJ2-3	ASSRQGSTDTQY
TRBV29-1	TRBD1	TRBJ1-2	SVEDQGGFYGYT
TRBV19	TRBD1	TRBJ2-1	ASSSRQGAYNEQF
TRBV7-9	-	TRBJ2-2	ASSFRQRSNTGELF
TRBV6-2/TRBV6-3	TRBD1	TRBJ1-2	ASSMDRGQIYGYT
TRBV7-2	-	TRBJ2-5	ASSPSTVQETQY
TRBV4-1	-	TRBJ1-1	ASSQGFWTEAF
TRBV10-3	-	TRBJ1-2	ASREGGPNYGYT
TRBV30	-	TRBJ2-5	AWSPPGSDEIHRRETQY
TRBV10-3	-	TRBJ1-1	AISGGPGVNTEAF
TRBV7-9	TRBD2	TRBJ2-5	ASSLSSGGETQY
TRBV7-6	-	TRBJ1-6	ASSLGTVKNSPLH
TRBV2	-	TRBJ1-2	ASSDTGFGYT
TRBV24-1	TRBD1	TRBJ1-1	ATSGTGTAEAF
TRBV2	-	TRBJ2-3	ASSYASDTQY
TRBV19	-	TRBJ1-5	ASSIGLLPQH
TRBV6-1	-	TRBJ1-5	ASSEARHLSRGNQPQH
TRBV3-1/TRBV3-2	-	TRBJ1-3	ASKASGNTIY
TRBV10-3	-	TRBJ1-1	AISERAGSGTEAF
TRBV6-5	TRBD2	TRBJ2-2	ASSFLAGGSTGELF
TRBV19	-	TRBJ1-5	ASSPSVYQPQH
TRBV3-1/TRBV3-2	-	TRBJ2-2	ASSLSTVNTGELF
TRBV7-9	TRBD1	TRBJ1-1	ASSKQGENTEAF
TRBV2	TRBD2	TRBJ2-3	ASSTGTSGPSDTQY
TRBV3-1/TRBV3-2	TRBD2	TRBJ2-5	ASSLGLAGGYQETQY
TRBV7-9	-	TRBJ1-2	ASSLVSLTNYGYT
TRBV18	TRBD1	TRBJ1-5	ASSPPAGQGYQPQH
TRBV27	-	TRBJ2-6	ASARRPSGANVLT
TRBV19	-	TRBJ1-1	ASHDILVAEAF
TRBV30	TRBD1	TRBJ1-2	AWSPGVATGQGANYGYT
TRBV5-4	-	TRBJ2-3	ASSLDSWGTDTQY